These 11 T cell receptor beta chains originate from one sample sequenced in a study of tumor-infiltrating lymphocytes in primary liver carcinoma. Starting from 450 to 500 ng of total RNA, TCR beta cDNA was produced with a primer in the constant region. A slightly modified ARM-PCR protocol with three nested multiplex PCR rounds produced these TCR beta libraries. Forward primers for TRBV1-TRBV30 and a C-beta reverse primer served the first two PCR rounds, at around 9 cycles each. TCRdb re-analysed the multiplex PCR reads in MiXCR, keeping a single row per CDR3 protein. The sample lists fewer than 40,000 distinct CDR3 sequences, 70% to 80% occurring once. Unsorted bulk tissue, roughly 20-32 mg of it, served as the source for co-extraction of RNA and DNA. Sequenced: liver tumor tissue from sampling region 3. The subset: tumor region T3, left-lateral pole. Source of these receptors: a woman in her twenties or thirties with primary liver carcinoma and hepatitis B virus infection.

A note on this clonotype: It may be a read error: a sequence one base away is much more abundant. The CDR3 region is CASSPRIRETQYF. CDR3 nucleotides: TGTGCCAGCTCACCAAGGATACGGGAGACCCAGTACTTC. This chain joins TRBV18 and TRBJ2-5; the D is unclear. V gave up 2 bases and J gave up 5 bases, with 9 bases separating them. The CDR3 contains 13 residues. Germline V gene sequence: CDR1 KGHSH, CDR2 LQKENI.

This clonotype was picked up a small number of times. One end of the junction is discordant with germline, which a read error may explain. The V call is TRBV6-5, the J call TRBJ1-3; D is unclear. This CDR3 contains 16 residues. The germline CDR1 and CDR2 sequences are MNHEY and SVGAGI. CDR3 protein: CTSSPRSGGPRITIYF. CDR3 DNA: TGTACCAGCAGTCCACGATCAGGCGGGCCCCGAATCACCATATATTTT.

As regards this clonotype: A much larger clone differs by one base, so this may be a read error. The J gene is TRBJ2-1, the V gene TRBV11-2; the match to TRBD2 covers 7 bases. The ends lost 8 bases at V and 2 bases at J; junction bases unmatched: 9. Per the germline V gene, CDR1 is SGHAT and CDR2 is FQNNGV. CDR3 length: 15 amino acids. The DNA for the CDR3 is TGTGCCAGCGAGCGGGGACCGAACCCCTACAATGAGCAGTTCTTC. Amino acid sequence: CASERGPNPYNEQFF.

In this sample, this clonotype turned up many times. The rearrangement uses TRBV29-1 and TRBJ2-5, with 7 bases matching TRBD1. Germline CDR1 SQVTM, CDR2 ANQGSEA. The V segment lost 1 base and the J segment 2 bases; nucleotides outside the gene matches: 7. The CDR3 loop spans 15 amino acids. The CDR3 here is CSVEGATGEQETQYF. The CDR3 nucleotides are TGCAGCGTTGAAGGGGCTACAGGGGAACAAGAGACCCAGTACTTC.

The chain links TRBV11-2 to TRBJ2-7; 14 nucleotides match TRBD2. The CDR3 sequence is 16 residues long. V shed 11 bases, J shed 7 bases, and the junction held 16 bases outside the gene matches. CDR1 is SGHAT and CDR2 is FQNNGV in the germline V gene. CDR3 residues: CACGLLVGLAGEEQYF. CDR3 nucleotides: TGTGCCTGCGGCTTACTGGTGGGACTAGCGGGGGAAGAGCAGTACTTC.

This clonotype was picked up many times. V usage is TRBV11-2 and J usage is TRBJ2-1, with D maybe TRBD2 (5 bases). CDR1 is SGHAT, CDR2 FQNNGV, per germline. The CDR3 is 14 residues long. CDR3 amino acids: CVSSPDSRYREQFF. CDR3 in DNA: TGTGTCAGTAGTCCGGACTCGAGGTATAGGGAGCAGTTCTTC.

About this clonotype: The CDR3 does not end in the conserved phenylalanine or tryptophan, so this is likely a read error. The chain links TRBV29-1 to TRBJ2-5, with D maybe TRBD1 (6 bases). Trimming took off 1 base at V and 2 bases at J, with 14 bases between the two ends. The CDR3 is 15 amino acids. Per the germline V gene, CDR1 is SQVTM and CDR2 is ANQGSEA. CDR3: CSVEGATGKQETQYL. The CDR3 nucleotides are TGCAGCGTTGAAGGGGCTACAGGGAAACAAGAGACCCAGTACCTC.

Concerning this clonotype itself: A junction boundary mismatches the germline segment, possibly from a read error. The chain uses TRBV7-3 and TRBJ2-1; no definite D call. Germline V gene lookup returns CDR1 SGHTA and CDR2 FQGTGA. The length of the CDR3 is 13 residues. CDR3 sequence reads: CANSLLLGDEQFF. CDR3 nucleotides: TGTGCCAACAGCTTACTTTTAGGCGATGAGCAGTTCTTC.

For this clonotype: Germline and junction disagree at one end, which may indicate a read error. The chain links TRBV7-9 to TRBJ2-2; 11 bases agree with TRBD2. Germline CDR1 SEHNR, CDR2 FQNEAQ (reference sequence). The CDR3 totals 19 residues. The CDR3 region is CASSRLTKLAGVNTGVLFF. The DNA of the CDR3 is TGTGCCAGCAGCCGACTGACCAAACTAGCGGGGGTGAACACCGGGGTGCTGTTTTTT. Looking up the rest from reference TRBV7-9 and TRBJ2-2 gives the full variable domain: DTGVSQNPRHKITKRGQNVTFRCDPISEHNRLYWYRQTLGQGPEFLTYFQNEAQLEKSRLLSDRFSAERPKGSFSTLEIQRTEQGDSAMYLCASSRLTKLAGVNTGVLFFGEGSRLTVL.

Comment on this clonotype: The germline gene is not matched at one end of the junction; a read error may be the cause. J is TRBJ2-7 and V is TRBV11-3; D unclear. Germline lookup yields CDR1 SGHNT and CDR2 YENEEA. The CDR3 runs to 11 residues. CDR3 sequence: CTSSYSYEQYF. CDR3 DNA sequence: TGTACCAGCAGCTATTCCTACGAGCAGTATTTC.

This clonotype was observed a few times. This likely comes from a read error, as the CDR3 has no conserved phenylalanine or tryptophan at its end. V and J are TRBV7-9 and TRBJ2-7; D perhaps matches TRBD1 (6 bases). This CDR3 is built from 15 residues. The germline CDR1 and CDR2 sequences are SEHNR and FQNEAQ (reference sequence). The CDR3 DNA follows: TGTGCCAGCAGCCCCTCCGGGACACATGCCTATGAGCAGTACATC. It translates to CASSPSGTHAYEQYI.